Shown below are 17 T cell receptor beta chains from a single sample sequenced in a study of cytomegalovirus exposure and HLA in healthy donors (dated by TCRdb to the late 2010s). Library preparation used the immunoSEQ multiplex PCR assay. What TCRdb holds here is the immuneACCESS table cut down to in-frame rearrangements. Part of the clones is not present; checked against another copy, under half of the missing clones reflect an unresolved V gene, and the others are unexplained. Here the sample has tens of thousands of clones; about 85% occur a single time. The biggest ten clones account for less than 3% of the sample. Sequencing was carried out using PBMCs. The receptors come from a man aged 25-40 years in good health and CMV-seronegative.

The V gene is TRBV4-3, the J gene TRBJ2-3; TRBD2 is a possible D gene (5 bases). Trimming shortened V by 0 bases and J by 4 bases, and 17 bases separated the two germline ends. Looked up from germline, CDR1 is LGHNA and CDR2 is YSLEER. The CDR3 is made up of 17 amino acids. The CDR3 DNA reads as TGCGCCAGCAGCCAAGATGGAGCCAGCGGCGAGGCAGATACGCAGTATTTT. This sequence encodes CASSQDGASGEADTQYF.

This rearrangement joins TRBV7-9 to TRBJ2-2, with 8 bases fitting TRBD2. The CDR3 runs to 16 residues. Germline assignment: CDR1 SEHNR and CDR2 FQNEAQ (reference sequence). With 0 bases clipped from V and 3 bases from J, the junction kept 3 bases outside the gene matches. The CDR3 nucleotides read TGTGCCAGCAGCTTAGCGCCGGGGGGGGACACCGGGGAGCTGTTTTTT. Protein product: CASSLAPGGDTGELFF.

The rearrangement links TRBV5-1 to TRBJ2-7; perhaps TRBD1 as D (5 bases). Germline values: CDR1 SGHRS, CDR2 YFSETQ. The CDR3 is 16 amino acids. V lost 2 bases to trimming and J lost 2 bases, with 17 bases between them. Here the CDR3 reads CASSLHDKGIPYEQYF. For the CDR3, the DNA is TGCGCCAGCAGCTTACACGACAAGGGGATCCCCTACGAGCAGTACTTC.

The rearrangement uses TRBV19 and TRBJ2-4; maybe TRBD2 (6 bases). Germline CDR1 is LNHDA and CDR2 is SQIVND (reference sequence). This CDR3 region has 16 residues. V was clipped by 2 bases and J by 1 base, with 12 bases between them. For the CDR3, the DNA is TGTGCCAGTAGTATATTGGGGGGAGTGGCCAAAAACATTCAGTACTTC. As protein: CASSILGGVAKNIQYF.

The CDR3 DNA reads TGTGCCAGCGGGGGATCCGGGACAGGGGACCACGAGCAGTACGTC. This encodes CASGGSGTGDHEQYV. The chain links TRBV28 to TRBJ2-7; 10 positions match TRBD1. With 8 bases clipped from V and 5 bases from J, the junction kept 12 bases outside the gene matches. CDR3 length equals 15 residues. Germline loops: CDR1 MDHEN, CDR2 SYDVKM.

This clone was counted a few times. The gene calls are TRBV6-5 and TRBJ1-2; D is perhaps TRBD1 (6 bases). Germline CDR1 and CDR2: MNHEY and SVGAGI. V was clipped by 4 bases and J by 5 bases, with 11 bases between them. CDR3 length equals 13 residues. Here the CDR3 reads CASSSVQGYGYTF. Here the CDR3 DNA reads TGTGCCAGCAGTTCGGTACAGGGTTATGGCTACACCTTC.

CDR3 sequence (DNA): TGCAGCGTTGGAGGACCAGGGGGCAGAACTGAAGCTTTCTTT. As protein: CSVGGPGGRTEAFF. The chain is built from TRBV29-1 and TRBJ1-1; TRBD1 aligns across 8 bases. The CDR3 has 14 residues. Germline-derived CDR1 and CDR2 are SQVTM and ANQGSEA. Trimming at V came to 4 bases and at J to 5 bases, leaving 9 bases not matched to a gene.

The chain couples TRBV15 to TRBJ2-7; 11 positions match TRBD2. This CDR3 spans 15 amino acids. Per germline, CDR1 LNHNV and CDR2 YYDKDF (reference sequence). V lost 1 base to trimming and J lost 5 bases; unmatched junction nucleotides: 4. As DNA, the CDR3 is TGTGCCACCAGCAGAGCCACTAGCGGGGGCGACGAGCAGTACTTC. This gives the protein CATSRATSGGDEQYF.

Here the CDR3 reads CASSLAGGDLVYGYTF. The CDR3 region has the DNA TGTGCCAGCAGCTTAGCGGGGGGGGATCTGGTCTATGGCTACACCTTC. The genes are TRBV7-2 and TRBJ1-2; possible D gene TRBD1, 5 bases. The CDR3 totals 16 residues. The V end was cut by 0 bases, the J end by 4 bases, with 15 bases between. In germline, CDR1 is SGHTA, CDR2 FQGNSA.

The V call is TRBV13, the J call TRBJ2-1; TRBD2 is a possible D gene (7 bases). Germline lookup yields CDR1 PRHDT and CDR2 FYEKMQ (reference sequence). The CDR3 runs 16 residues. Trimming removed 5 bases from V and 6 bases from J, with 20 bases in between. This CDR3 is CASSPREGGPSNEQFF. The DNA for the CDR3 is TGTGCCAGCAGCCCTAGGGAGGGGGGCCCTAGCAATGAGCAGTTCTTC.

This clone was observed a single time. CDR3 sequence (DNA): TGTGCCATCAGTGAGCTGGGGGCCGATAATGAGCAGTTCTTC. This codes for CAISELGADNEQFF. V is TRBV10-3 and J is TRBJ2-1; tentative D call: TRBD1 (6 bases). CDR3 length: 14 amino acids. V was clipped by 2 bases and J by 7 bases, with 12 bases between them. CDR1 ENHRY and CDR2 SYGVKD come from the germline V gene.

The CDR3 DNA follows: TGTGCCAGCTCCCCGGGGAGGGCTCAGCCCCAGCATTTT. Protein: CASSPGRAQPQHF. The rearrangement joins TRBV18 to TRBJ1-5; D remains unclear. Germline loops: CDR1 KGHSH, CDR2 LQKENI. With 6 bases removed from V and 6 bases from J, the gap between germline ends came to 12 bases. This CDR3 is 13 amino acids long. Complete variable domain (other parts from reference TRBV18 and TRBJ1-5): NAGVMQNPRHLVRRRGQEARLRCSPMKGHSHVYWYRQLPEEGLKFMVYLQKENIIDESGMPKERFSAEFPKEGPSILRIQQVVRGDSAAYFCASSPGRAQPQHFGDGTRLSIL.

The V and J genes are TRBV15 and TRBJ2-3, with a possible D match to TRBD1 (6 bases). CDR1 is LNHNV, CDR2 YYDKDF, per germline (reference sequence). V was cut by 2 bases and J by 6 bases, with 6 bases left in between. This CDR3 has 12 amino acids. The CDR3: CATSRQGDTQYF. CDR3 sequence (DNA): TGTGCCACCAGCAGACAGGGGGATACGCAGTATTTT.

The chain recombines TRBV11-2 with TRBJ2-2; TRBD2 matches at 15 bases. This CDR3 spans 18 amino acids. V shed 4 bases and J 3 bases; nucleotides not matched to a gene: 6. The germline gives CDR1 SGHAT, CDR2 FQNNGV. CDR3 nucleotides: TGTGCCAGCAGCTCCCGGGGACTAGCGGGGGGATACACCGGGGAGCTGTTTTTT. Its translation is CASSSRGLAGGYTGELFF.

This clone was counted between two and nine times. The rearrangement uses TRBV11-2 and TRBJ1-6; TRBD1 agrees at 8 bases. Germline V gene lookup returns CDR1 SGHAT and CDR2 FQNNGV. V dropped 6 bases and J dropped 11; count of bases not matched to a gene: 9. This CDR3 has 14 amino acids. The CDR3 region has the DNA TGTGCCAGCAGTCTGCCAGGGGGCCTGGCACCCCTCCACTTT. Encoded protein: CASSLPGGLAPLHF.

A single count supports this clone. CDR3 in amino acids: CASSGFDRGGQPQHF. The CDR3 DNA follows: TGTGCCAGCAGTGGGTTCGACAGGGGCGGGCAGCCCCAGCATTTT. V is TRBV2 and J is TRBJ1-5; 8 nucleotides match TRBD1. The CDR3 loop spans 15 amino acids. The trim removed 4 bases at V and 7 bases at J, leaving 9 bases unmatched. Germline-derived CDR1 and CDR2 are SNHLY and FYNNEI.

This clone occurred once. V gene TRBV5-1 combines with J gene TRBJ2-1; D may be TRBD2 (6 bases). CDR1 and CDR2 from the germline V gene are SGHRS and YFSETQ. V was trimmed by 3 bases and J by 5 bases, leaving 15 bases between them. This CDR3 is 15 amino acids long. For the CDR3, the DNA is TGCGCCAGCAGCTGGGGACCTGGGGGGAACAATGAGCAGTTCTTC. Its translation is CASSWGPGGNNEQFF.